The 22 T cell receptor beta chains below come from one sample, sequenced in a study of T cell repertoires in ileal Crohn's disease. Only in-frame clones appear in the TCRdb table, and some are missing; sequencing was by immunoSEQ multiplex PCR. The top ten hold about 2.1% of the sample, which has about 62,000 clones, roughly nine tenths seen once. Time point given: neoterminal ileum biopsy at postoperative endoscopy, about 6 months after surgery. The sequencing input was ileal tissue. Receptors were obtained from an adult with Crohn's disease.

The chain recombines TRBV29-1 with TRBJ1-2; 8 positions agree with TRBD1. CDR1 is SQVTM and CDR2 is ANQGSEA in the germline V gene. The CDR3 length is 13 residues. With V trimmed by 2 bases and J by 7 bases, 6 bases remained unmatched. CDR3 sequence: CSVETTGEFGYTF. For the CDR3, the DNA is TGCAGCGTTGAAACGACAGGGGAATTTGGCTACACCTTC.

This chain links TRBV4-1 with TRBJ1-5; D is uncertain. There are 15 residues in the CDR3. The germline V gene has CDR1 MGHRA and CDR2 YSYEKL. Trimming pared 1 base from V and 5 bases from J, leaving 12 bases between. CDR3 sequence (DNA): TGCGCCAGCAGCCAAGTTGTTTTCGGGGATCAGCCCCAGCATTTT. Its protein product is CASSQVVFGDQPQHF.

The chain recombines TRBV7-9 with TRBJ1-1, with 7 bases that match TRBD1. CDR1 is SEHNR and CDR2 is FQNEAQ in the germline V gene (reference sequence). This CDR3 spans 13 amino acids. V lost 6 bases, J lost 6 bases, and 7 bases stayed unmatched. Written as DNA, the CDR3 is TGTGCCAGCAGACGTCAGGGGGGTCCTGAAGCTTTCTTT. Its translation is CASRRQGGPEAFF.

V gene TRBV30 combines with J gene TRBJ2-3; TRBD2 might be the D (5 bases). The CDR3 sequence is 15 residues long. With 0 bases removed from V and 2 bases from J, the gap between germline ends came to 12 bases. In germline, CDR1 is GTSNPN, CDR2 SVGIG (reference sequence). CDR3 protein: CAWSVGAGITDTQYF. The CDR3 nucleotides read TGTGCCTGGAGTGTGGGAGCAGGAATCACAGATACGCAGTATTTT.

This clone was seen more than once but under ten times. The chain carries TRBV9 and TRBJ1-1; 7 nucleotides match TRBD1. Per the germline V gene, CDR1 is SGDLS and CDR2 is YYNGEE. This CDR3 region has 14 residues. With 3 bases clipped from V and 10 bases from J, the junction kept 12 bases outside the gene matches. The DNA for the CDR3 is TGTGCCAGCAGCGGAAGCAGGGGGGAGAGTGTAGCTTTCTTT. Residues: CASSGSRGESVAFF.

The chain employs TRBV5-4 and TRBJ2-7, with D maybe TRBD2 (5 bases). The germline gives CDR1 SGHNT, CDR2 YYREEE (reference sequence). V lost 1 base and J lost 6, with 11 bases in between. CDR3 size: 13 residues. The DNA of the CDR3 is TGTGCCAGCAGCTTGCGAGGGCCTTCCGAGCAGTACTTC. Translated, it gives CASSLRGPSEQYF.

The CDR3 here is CASSEMANYGYTF. CDR3 in DNA: TGTGCCAGCAGTGAAATGGCCAACTATGGCTACACCTTC. The chain links TRBV2 to TRBJ1-2, with no clear D. The germline V gene has CDR1 SNHLY and CDR2 FYNNEI. The CDR3 covers 13 residues. V was trimmed by 2 bases and J by 2 bases, leaving 6 bases between them.

V is TRBV4-1 and J is TRBJ2-1; D possibly corresponds to TRBD1 (5 bases). The germline gives CDR1 MGHRA, CDR2 YSYEKL. The CDR3 is 17 residues long. Trimming stripped 4 bases from V and 1 base from J, with 17 bases between. The CDR3 is CASSLPQQVGSYNEQFF. The CDR3 DNA reads TGCGCCAGCAGCCTTCCCCAACAGGTGGGTTCCTACAATGAGCAGTTCTTC.

V is TRBV4-2 and J is TRBJ2-6; D not certain. This CDR3 is built from 15 residues. V lost 0 bases to trimming and J lost 0 bases, with 3 bases between them. The germline CDR1 and CDR2 sequences are LGHNA and YNFKEQ. This CDR3 reads CASSQDHSGANVLTF. The CDR3, as DNA: TGTGCCAGCAGCCAAGACCACTCTGGGGCCAACGTCCTGACTTTC.

V is TRBV20-1 and J is TRBJ2-1, with unresolved D. Trimming removed 2 bases from V and 9 bases from J, with 8 bases in between. The CDR3 covers 11 residues. Germline CDR1 reads DFQATT; CDR2 reads SNEGSKA (reference sequence). Written as DNA, the CDR3 is TGCAGTGCTAGAAGATTCGGTGAGCAGTTCTTC. It encodes CSARRFGEQFF.

The chain has TRBV5-5 and TRBJ2-7; D may be TRBD1 (5 bases). CDR3 length equals 15 residues. Germline V gives CDR1 SGHKS, CDR2 YYEKEE (reference sequence). V lost 0 bases to trimming and J lost 4 bases, with 14 bases between them. CDR3 bases: TGTGCCAGCAGCTTGGCCTTAGGGGCAGGGTACGAGCAGTACGTC. Its protein product is CASSLALGAGYEQYV.

This chain uses TRBV27 with TRBJ2-5, with D maybe TRBD2 (6 bases). The V gene lost 5 bases and the J gene lost 2 bases, with 15 bases spanning the gap. There are 15 residues in the CDR3. Per germline, CDR1 MNHEY and CDR2 SMNVEV (reference sequence). The CDR3: CASSPTPGLQETQYF. As DNA, the CDR3 is TGTGCCAGCAGTCCAACGCCCGGACTACAAGAGACCCAGTACTTC.

The V call is TRBV27, the J call TRBJ1-2, with 9 bases fitting TRBD1. CDR3 length: 14 amino acids. V gave up 8 bases and J gave up 5 bases; unmatched junction bases: 9. Germline CDR1 reads MNHEY; CDR2 reads SMNVEV (reference sequence). The CDR3 protein is CASGRRQGVYGYTF. Here the CDR3 DNA reads TGTGCCAGCGGGAGAAGACAGGGGGTATATGGCTACACCTTC.

The CDR3 loop reads CASRRTGGRRELFF. The CDR3 region has the DNA TGTGCCAGCCGAAGGACAGGGGGTCGCAGGGAGCTGTTTTTT. The chain carries TRBV11-3 and TRBJ2-2, with 10 positions matching TRBD1. CDR1 and CDR2 from the germline V gene are SGHNT and YENEEA. The V segment lost 8 bases and the J segment 9 bases; nucleotides outside the gene matches: 9. CDR3 size: 14 residues.

The genes are TRBV18 and TRBJ2-3; TRBD2 aligns across 14 bases. V was clipped by 3 bases and J by 6 bases; unmatched bases: 5. Germline-derived CDR1 and CDR2 are KGHSH and LQKENI. CDR3 length equals 16 residues. The DNA of the CDR3 is TGTGCCAGCTCACCGACTAGCGGGGGGGCAAAGGATACGCAGTATTTT. It encodes CASSPTSGGAKDTQYF.

The chain joins TRBV30 to TRBJ1-3; D possibly corresponds to TRBD1 (6 bases). The V end was cut by 0 bases, the J end by 0 bases, with 21 bases between. CDR1 GTSNPN and CDR2 SVGIG come from the germline V gene (reference sequence). The CDR3 sequence is 19 residues long. CDR3 coding DNA: TGTGCCTGGAGTGTAGGTGGGGGTCAGGGGTTCAGCTCTGGAAACACCATATATTTT. Residues: CAWSVGGGQGFSSGNTIYF.

The V call is TRBV14, the J call TRBJ2-3; TRBD1 agrees at 8 bases. Germline CDR1 reads SGHDN; CDR2 reads FVKESK. Trimming cost V 2 bases and J 4 bases; bases outside gene matches: 5. The CDR3 covers 15 residues. CDR3 sequence reads: CASSQTGGFPDTQYF. The CDR3 DNA is TGTGCCAGCAGCCAAACAGGGGGTTTTCCAGATACGCAGTATTTT.

V usage is TRBV7-9 and J usage is TRBJ1-1; no clear D. CDR3 size: 14 residues. CDR1 is SEHNR, CDR2 FQNEAQ, per germline (reference sequence). V was cut by 3 bases and J by 1 base, with 9 bases left in between. The CDR3 spells CASSFYGPNTEAFF. In DNA, the CDR3 is TGTGCCAGCAGCTTTTATGGCCCGAACACTGAAGCTTTCTTT.

The CDR3 coding sequence is TGTGCCAGCAGCTTAGTGGCCAACTACGAGCAGTACTTC. Its protein product is CASSLVANYEQYF. V usage is TRBV11-2 and J usage is TRBJ2-7; D is uncertain. The germline V gene has CDR1 SGHAT and CDR2 FQNNGV. This CDR3 has 13 amino acids. V shed 1 base and J shed 3 bases, with 7 bases lying between them. The full variable domain, completed using reference TRBV11-2 and TRBJ2-7, is EAGVAQSPRYKIIEKRQSVAFWCNPISGHATLYWYQQILGQGPKLLIQFQNNGVVDDSQLPKDRFSAERLKGVDSTLKIQPAKLEDSAVYLCASSLVANYEQYFGPGTRLTVT.

The J gene is TRBJ2-7, the V gene TRBV19, with TRBD1 as a possible D gene (6 bases). The CDR3 length is 14 residues. Trimming pared 3 bases from V and 1 base from J, leaving 10 bases between. From germline, CDR1 is LNHDA and CDR2 SQIVND (reference sequence). The CDR3 is CASSIPGASYEQYF. In DNA, the CDR3 is TGTGCCAGTAGTATCCCAGGGGCGTCCTACGAGCAGTACTTC.

This clone was seen a few times. The chain links TRBV5-6 to TRBJ2-2; a weak D match, TRBD1 (6 bases). The V end was cut by 3 bases, the J end by 7 bases, with 16 bases between. Germline assignment: CDR1 SGHDT and CDR2 YYEEEE. The CDR3 is 15 amino acids. The CDR3 spells CASSSRDTFSGELFF. The CDR3 region has the DNA TGTGCCAGCAGCTCCCGGGACACCTTCAGCGGGGAGCTGTTTTTT.

The genes are TRBV27 and TRBJ1-2; 8 bases line up with TRBD1. The CDR3 length is 17 residues. Germline-derived CDR1 and CDR2 are MNHEY and SMNVEV (reference sequence). Trimming cost V 6 bases and J 3 bases; bases outside gene matches: 15. This CDR3 is CASSLSGTGSLYYGYTF. In DNA, the CDR3 is TGTGCCAGCAGCCTATCCGGGACAGGTTCTTTATACTATGGCTACACCTTC.